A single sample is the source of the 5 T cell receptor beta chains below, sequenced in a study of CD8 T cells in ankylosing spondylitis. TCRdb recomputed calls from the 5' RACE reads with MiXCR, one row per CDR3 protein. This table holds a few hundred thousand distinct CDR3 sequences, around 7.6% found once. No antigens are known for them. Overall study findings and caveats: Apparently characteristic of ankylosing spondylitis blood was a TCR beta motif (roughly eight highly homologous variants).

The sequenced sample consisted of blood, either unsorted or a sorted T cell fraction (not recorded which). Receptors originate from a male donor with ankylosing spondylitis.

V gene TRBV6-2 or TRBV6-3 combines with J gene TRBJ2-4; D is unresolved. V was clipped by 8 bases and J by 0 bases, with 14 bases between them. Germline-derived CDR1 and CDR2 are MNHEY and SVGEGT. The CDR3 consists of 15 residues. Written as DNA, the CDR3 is TGTGCCAGCTCTTATTTGACCGAAGCCAAAAACATTCAGTACTTC. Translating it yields CASSYLTEAKNIQYF.

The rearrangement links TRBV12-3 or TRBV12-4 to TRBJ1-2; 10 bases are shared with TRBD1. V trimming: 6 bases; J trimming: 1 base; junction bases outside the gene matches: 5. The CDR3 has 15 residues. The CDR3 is CASRPGQGNNYGYTF. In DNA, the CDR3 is TGTGCCAGCAGACCGGGACAGGGGAATAACTATGGCTACACCTTC.

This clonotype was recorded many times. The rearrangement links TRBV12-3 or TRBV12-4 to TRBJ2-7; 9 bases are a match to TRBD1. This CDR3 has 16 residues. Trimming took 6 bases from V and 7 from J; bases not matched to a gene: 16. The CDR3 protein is CASSPLTGQGATEQYF. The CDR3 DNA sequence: TGTGCCAGCAGCCCCTTGACGGGACAGGGAGCTACAGAGCAGTACTTC.

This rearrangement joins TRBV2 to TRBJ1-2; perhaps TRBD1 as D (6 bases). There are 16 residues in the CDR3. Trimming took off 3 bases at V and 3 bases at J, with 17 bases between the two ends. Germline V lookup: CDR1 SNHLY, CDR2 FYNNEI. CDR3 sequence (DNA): TGTGCCAGCAGTGACCCAATCGACAGGATTGACTATGGCTACACCTTC. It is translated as CASSDPIDRIDYGYTF.

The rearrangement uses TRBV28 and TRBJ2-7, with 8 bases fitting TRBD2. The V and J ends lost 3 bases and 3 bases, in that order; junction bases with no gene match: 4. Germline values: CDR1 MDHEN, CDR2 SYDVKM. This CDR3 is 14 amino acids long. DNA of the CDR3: TGTGCCAGCAGTTTCCAAGCGGGAGTCTACGAGCAGTACTTC. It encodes CASSFQAGVYEQYF.